Below, 26 T cell receptor beta chains from the same sample are listed, as sequenced in a study of control samples from healthy donors and cancer patients. Here immunoSEQ multiplex PCR was the method, and the copy in TCRdb shows in-frame clones only, minus some. Of about 130,000 clones listed, 85% to 95% are singletons. What was sequenced was PBMCs. The origin of the receptors is a man aged 55 to 70 with colorectal cancer.

The gene calls are TRBV7-8 and TRBJ1-6; the D gene is possibly TRBD1 (5 bases). The CDR3 is 14 amino acids. Trimming removed 5 bases at V and 5 bases at J, with 10 bases between. Germline V lookup: CDR1 SGHVS, CDR2 FQNEAQ. The CDR3 sequence is CASSLKGNNSPLHF. The CDR3 region has the DNA TGTGCCAGCAGCCTAAAGGGGAATAATTCACCCCTCCACTTT.

V usage is TRBV6-5 and J usage is TRBJ1-3; no clear D gene. The CDR3 contains 15 residues. Germline lookup yields CDR1 MNHEY and CDR2 SVGAGI. V lost 4 bases and J lost 1, with 11 bases in between. The CDR3 sequence: CASSSSSASGNTIYF. The CDR3 DNA sequence: TGTGCCAGCAGTTCCTCCTCAGCGTCTGGAAACACCATATATTTT.

The chain couples TRBV10-3 to TRBJ2-7; 7 bases match TRBD1. From germline, CDR1 is ENHRY and CDR2 SYGVKD. This CDR3 contains 15 residues. V shed 2 bases and J 0 bases; nucleotides not matched to a gene: 4. CDR3 residues: CAISERGQSSYEQYF. The CDR3 DNA follows: TGTGCCATCAGTGAGCGGGGACAGTCCTCCTACGAGCAGTACTTC.

The V call is TRBV19, the J call TRBJ1-2; D is perhaps TRBD1 (6 bases). V was cut by 6 bases and J by 0 bases, with 11 bases left in between. CDR1 and CDR2 (germline): LNHDA, SQIVND (reference sequence). This CDR3 contains 14 residues. The CDR3 spells CASSDQGTNYGYTF. DNA of the CDR3: TGTGCCAGTAGCGATCAGGGGACTAACTATGGCTACACCTTC.

This chain connects TRBV19 to TRBJ1-4; 10 bases match TRBD1. V shed 8 bases, J shed 8 bases, and the junction held 5 bases outside the gene matches. CDR3 length: 13 residues. Per the germline V gene, CDR1 is LNHDA and CDR2 is SQIVND (reference sequence). CDR3 sequence reads: CASRDRGHEKLFF. The DNA for the CDR3 is TGTGCCAGTCGAGACAGGGGGCACGAAAAACTGTTTTTT.

This clone has just one count. J is TRBJ2-3 and V is TRBV9; 15 nucleotides align to TRBD2. V lost 4 bases and J lost 5; bases outside the gene matches: 5. Germline CDR1 SGDLS, CDR2 YYNGEE. The CDR3 contains 16 residues. The CDR3 spells CASSTGLAGGQDTQYF. CDR3 nucleotides: TGTGCCAGCAGCACCGGACTAGCGGGGGGGCAAGATACGCAGTATTTT.

The rearrangement links TRBV5-1 to TRBJ2-7, with TRBD1 matching over 7 bases. Germline trimming cut 4 bases from V and 7 bases from J; bases unmatched to any gene: 17. The CDR3 loop spans 16 amino acids. Germline V lookup: CDR1 SGHRS, CDR2 YFSETQ. The CDR3 nucleotides read TGCGCCAGCAGCCTGATAGGGACAGCGACGATCCGGGAGCAGTACTTC. Its protein product is CASSLIGTATIREQYF.

The V and J genes are TRBV5-4 and TRBJ1-2; no reliable D call. Deletions cut 1 base from V and 4 bases from J, with 11 bases between. Germline V gene sequence: CDR1 SGHNT, CDR2 YYREEE (reference sequence). This CDR3 is 14 amino acids long. In DNA form, the CDR3 reads TGTGCCAGCAGCTTGACGTACGGAGGCTATGGCTACACCTTC. Protein sequence: CASSLTYGGYGYTF.

The chain uses TRBV29-1 and TRBJ2-7, with TRBD1 as a possible D gene (6 bases). Looked up from germline, CDR1 is SQVTM and CDR2 is ANQGSEA. The CDR3 runs to 15 residues. Trimming left V 3 bases short and J 3 bases short, with 18 bases between. Here the CDR3 DNA reads TGCAGCGTTGAGACAGGATTATCAGCACACTACGAGCAGTACTTC. It translates to CSVETGLSAHYEQYF.

This clone was counted once. V and J are TRBV15 and TRBJ2-7, with 7 positions matching TRBD1. V shed 0 bases and J 2 bases; nucleotides not matched to a gene: 1. CDR1 LNHNV and CDR2 YYDKDF come from the germline V gene (reference sequence). The CDR3 runs to 14 residues. DNA of the CDR3: TGTGCCACCAGCAGAGAACAGGGGCCCTACGAGCAGTACTTC. It codes for CATSREQGPYEQYF.

The rearrangement joins TRBV5-4 to TRBJ1-1; 8 bases agree with TRBD1. This CDR3 spans 15 amino acids. V was pared by 4 bases and J by 1 base, with 6 bases of the junction left unmatched. The germline V gene has CDR1 SGHNT and CDR2 YYREEE (reference sequence). This chain's CDR3 is CASSATGTGNTEAFF. The DNA of the CDR3 is TGTGCCAGCAGCGCGACCGGGACAGGGAACACTGAAGCTTTCTTT.

V and J are TRBV7-2 and TRBJ2-3, with 9 bases aligning to TRBD2. Unmatched junction bases numbered 7, after V lost 1 base and J lost 2 bases. The length of the CDR3 is 17 residues. Per the germline V gene, CDR1 is SGHTA and CDR2 is FQGNSA. The CDR3 loop is CASSLVSGGGNTDTQYF. CDR3 in DNA: TGTGCCAGCAGCTTAGTTAGCGGGGGCGGCAACACAGATACGCAGTATTTT.

V usage is TRBV2 and J usage is TRBJ1-4, with D possibly matching TRBD1 (5 bases). V dropped 6 bases and J dropped 7 bases, with 12 bases sitting between them. The CDR3 has 13 residues. The germline V gene has CDR1 SNHLY and CDR2 FYNNEI. The CDR3 nucleotides are TGTGCCAGCAGCAGTCAGGGTAGTGAAAAACTGTTTTTT. This encodes CASSSQGSEKLFF.

V and J are TRBV2 and TRBJ1-2; D is perhaps TRBD1 (5 bases). The length of the CDR3 is 13 residues. V gave up 4 bases and J gave up 1 base, with 7 bases separating them. The germline gives CDR1 SNHLY, CDR2 FYNNEI. The CDR3 loop reads CASSADSNYGYTF. CDR3 in DNA: TGTGCCAGCAGTGCCGACAGTAACTATGGCTACACCTTC.

The rearrangement joins TRBV3-1 (or the pseudogene TRBV3-2) to TRBJ2-3; TRBD2 agrees at 12 bases. This CDR3 is 16 amino acids long. Germline V gene lookup returns CDR1 LGHDT and CDR2 YNNKEL (reference sequence). Trimming took 0 bases from V and 4 from J; bases not matched to a gene: 2. This CDR3 reads CASSQDLAGGSDTQYF. The DNA of the CDR3 is TGTGCCAGCAGCCAAGATCTAGCGGGGGGGTCAGATACGCAGTATTTT.

J is TRBJ1-1 and V is TRBV10-3; D unresolved. V gave up 6 bases and J gave up 4 bases, with 21 bases separating them. There are 16 residues in the CDR3. Germline V gene lookup returns CDR1 ENHRY and CDR2 SYGVKD. CDR3 bases: TGTGCCATCAGCCATACTTGGACCGGGGAGGGCACTGAAGCTTTCTTT. Residues: CAISHTWTGEGTEAFF.

This clone was counted once. This sequence joins TRBV5-1 and TRBJ2-4, with TRBD1 matching over 7 bases. The germline CDR1 and CDR2 sequences are SGHRS and YFSETQ. V was clipped by 4 bases and J by 5 bases; unmatched bases: 9. This CDR3 spans 15 amino acids. CDR3 region: CASSTRTGGQNIQYF. The CDR3, as DNA: TGCGCCAGCAGCACGCGGACAGGAGGCCAAAACATTCAGTACTTC.

A single count supports this clone. V usage is TRBV11-3 and J usage is TRBJ1-1, with TRBD1 identical over 7 bases. J was trimmed by 7 bases and V by 3 bases; bases with no gene match: 5. The CDR3 is 13 amino acids. Germline V gives CDR1 SGHNT, CDR2 YENEEA. CDR3 sequence: CASSFGRDSEAFF. In nucleotides, the CDR3 is TGTGCCAGCAGCTTCGGAAGGGACAGTGAAGCTTTCTTT.

V gene TRBV24-1 combines with J gene TRBJ2-5; D gene unclear. Germline V gene sequence: CDR1 KGHDR, CDR2 SFDVKD. The V end lost 3 bases, the J end lost 4 bases, and 2 bases lay between the germline ends. The length of the CDR3 is 11 residues. This CDR3 reads CATSDLETQYF. The CDR3 nucleotides are TGTGCCACCAGTGATCTAGAGACCCAGTACTTC.

The chain carries TRBV19 and TRBJ2-7; 9 positions agree with TRBD1. Trimming took 6 bases from V and 6 from J; bases not matched to a gene: 6. CDR3 length: 13 residues. Germline values: CDR1 LNHDA, CDR2 SQIVND (reference sequence). CDR3 residues: CASSPDRGSEQYF. The CDR3 region has the DNA TGTGCCAGTAGCCCGGACAGGGGTTCCGAGCAGTACTTC.

This rearrangement joins TRBV2 to TRBJ1-5; no clear D. Per germline, CDR1 SNHLY and CDR2 FYNNEI. With 6 bases removed from V and 11 bases from J, the gap between germline ends came to 11 bases. CDR3 size: 11 residues. CDR3 coding DNA: TGTGCCAGCAGAATCGGACGAGCCCAGCATTTT. Protein: CASRIGRAQHF. Based on the CDR3 plus reference TRBV2 and TRBJ1-5, the full variable domain is EPEVTQTPSHQVTQMGQEVILRCVPISNHLYFYWYRQILGQKVEFLVSFYNNEISEKSEIFDDQFSVERPDGSNFTLKIRSTKLEDSAMYFCASRIGRAQHFGDGTRLSIL.

The rearrangement links TRBV30 to TRBJ1-5; perhaps TRBD1 as D (5 bases). V lost 0 bases and J lost 1, with 13 bases in between. The CDR3 has 16 residues. Germline V gene data show CDR1 as GTSNPN and CDR2 as SVGIG (reference sequence). CDR3 sequence: CAWSVGASHSNQPQHF. DNA for the CDR3: TGTGCCTGGAGTGTAGGGGCCTCTCACAGCAATCAGCCCCAGCATTTT.

The chain employs TRBV15 and TRBJ1-1; 7 bases line up with TRBD1. The CDR3 loop spans 14 amino acids. Germline CDR1 reads LNHNV; CDR2 reads YYDKDF (reference sequence). The J segment lost 4 bases and the V segment lost 3 bases, leaving 5 bases of the junction unmatched. The CDR3 loop is CATSRDRPLTEAFF. The CDR3, as DNA: TGTGCCACCAGCAGGGACAGGCCACTCACTGAAGCTTTCTTT.

The chain uses TRBV9 and TRBJ1-2; 7 positions match TRBD1. Germline lookup yields CDR1 SGDLS and CDR2 YYNGEE. The CDR3 sequence is 16 residues long. V lost 4 bases and J lost 1; bases outside the gene matches: 10. This CDR3 reads CASSPGGAVGNYGYTF. The CDR3 DNA reads as TGTGCCAGCAGCCCAGGGGGGGCAGTCGGTAACTATGGCTACACCTTC. The full variable domain, completed using reference TRBV9 and TRBJ1-2, is DSGVTQTPKHLITATGQRVTLRCSPRSGDLSVYWYQQSLDQGLQFLIQYYNGEERAKGNILERFSAQQFPDLHSELNLSSLELGDSALYFCASSPGGAVGNYGYTFGSGTRLTVV.

The J gene is TRBJ2-5, the V gene TRBV7-9; 9 bases are a match to TRBD2. Germline V CDR1 and CDR2: SEHNR, FQNEAQ (reference sequence). V lost 5 bases and J lost 5; bases outside the gene matches: 12. This CDR3 contains 16 residues. CDR3 DNA sequence: TGTGCCAGCAGCCCCGCCCGGCGGGGGGGGAGGGAGACCCAGTACTTC. It yields the protein CASSPARRGGRETQYF. The whole variable domain, filled in from reference TRBV7-9 and TRBJ2-5, reads DTGVSQNPRHKITKRGQNVTFRCDPISEHNRLYWYRQTLGQGPEFLTYFQNEAQLEKSRLLSDRFSAERPKGSFSTLEIQRTEQGDSAMYLCASSPARRGGRETQYFGPGTRLLVL.

This chain links TRBV5-1 with TRBJ1-1, with TRBD1 matching 8 bases. Germline V gene lookup returns CDR1 SGHRS and CDR2 YFSETQ. V trimming: 3 bases; J trimming: 7 bases; junction bases outside the gene matches: 8. CDR3 length equals 14 residues. In DNA, the CDR3 is TGCGCCAGCAGCTGGACGACAGGGGCTCGTGAAGCTTTCTTT. It translates to CASSWTTGAREAFF.